This T cell receptor (beta chain) was identified in a study of T cell responses to AZD1222 COVID-19 vaccine. Sequenced by immunoSEQ multiplex PCR; TCRdb stores in-frame clones only, minus some. Counted here are fewer than 150,000 clones, 88% occurring once; the ten biggest clones make up around 3.1%. This sequence originates from an adult who received the AZD1222 COVID-19 vaccine. The source material was peripheral blood, sampled 28 days after the second AZD1222 dose.

CDR3 sequence reads: CASRRSTGSYEQYF. CDR3 DNA: TGTGCCAGCCGCCGGAGTACAGGCTCCTACGAGCAGTACTTC. The chain carries TRBV3-1 (or the pseudogene TRBV3-2) and TRBJ2-7; D might be TRBD1 (5 bases). CDR3 length: 14 amino acids. The ends were cut back, 8 bases at V and 0 bases at J, with 14 bases in the middle. Germline assignment: CDR1 LGHDT and CDR2 YNNKEL (reference sequence).